This TCR beta chain is from a study of blood T cell repertoires in COVID-19. Study details: T cells, B-cell-depleted T cells, or PBMCs supplied cDNA or gDNA.

Original methodology: Amplifying reference gene primers gave estimates of nucleated cell counts. Sequencing was performed with immunoSEQ multiplex PCR; in TCRdb, only in-frame clones are kept and a portion is missing. V and J calls and clone size are given by that table; D and trimming were obtained from the DNA. The data hold 200,000 or so clones, with approximately 83% observed a single time. V was shortened by 4 bases and J by 1 base, with 14 bases between the two germline ends. CDR1 is SGDLS and CDR2 is YYNGEE in the germline V gene. The CDR3 is 16 residues long. This clone showed up just a few times.

The sequenced sample was peripheral blood. The chain uses TRBV9 and TRBJ2-2, with a weak D call TRBD2 (6 bases). The source is a woman aged 25 to 45 who had recovered from COVID-19. This CDR3 reads CASSRGQAGNTGELFF. Here the CDR3 DNA reads TGTGCCAGCAGCCGGGGTCAAGCGGGGAACACCGGGGAGCTGTTTTTT.